The 29 T cell receptor beta chains below come from one sample, sequenced in a study of cytomegalovirus exposure and HLA in healthy donors. PCR primers comprised 60 Vbeta and 13 Jbeta primers. Only in-frame clones appear in the TCRdb table, and some are missing; sequencing was by immunoSEQ multiplex PCR. The table lists about 150,000 clones, about 80% of them singletons, with around 13% in the top ten. Material for sequencing was PBMCs. Receptors were obtained from a young man in good health and CMV-seropositive.

The gene calls are TRBV19 and TRBJ1-1; D unresolved. V was clipped by 3 bases and J by 1 base, with 9 bases between them. The CDR3 sequence is 14 residues long. Per the germline V gene, CDR1 is LNHDA and CDR2 is SQIVND (reference sequence). CDR3 sequence reads: CASSIGTRNTEAFF. In DNA form, the CDR3 reads TGTGCCAGTAGTATTGGTACACGGAACACTGAAGCTTTCTTT.

This chain uses TRBV30 with TRBJ2-3, with D maybe TRBD2 (6 bases). Germline assignment: CDR1 GTSNPN and CDR2 SVGIG (reference sequence). CDR3 length: 14 amino acids. The germline V and J ends were trimmed by 5 bases and 3 bases, with 15 bases remaining between them. Here the CDR3 DNA reads TGTGCCTGGGTATTGGGGGAGGCTACAGATACGCAGTATTTT. Protein sequence: CAWVLGEATDTQYF.

The chain joins TRBV4-2 to TRBJ2-5; TRBD2 might be the D (5 bases). The J call may be faulty, since TRBJ2-7 better matches the DNA end. The CDR3 contains 14 residues. Germline CDR1 and CDR2: LGHNA and YNFKEQ. The CDR3 loop is CASSKSGYSYEQYF. The CDR3 bases are TGTGCCAGCAGCAAAAGCGGATACTCCTACGAGCAGTACTTC.

The J gene is TRBJ2-1, the V gene TRBV5-1; 10 bases fit TRBD2. The CDR3 spans 14 residues. Germline assignment: CDR1 SGHRS and CDR2 YFSETQ. Trimming cost V 1 base and J 10 bases; bases outside gene matches: 5. CDR3 nucleotides: TGCGCCAGCAGCTTGACTAGCGGGAAGTTGGAGCAGTTCTTC. Translated, it gives CASSLTSGKLEQFF.

The chain employs TRBV25-1 and TRBJ2-6; TRBD1 agrees at 7 bases. The germline CDR1 and CDR2 sequences are MGHDK and SYGVNS. The CDR3 has 17 amino acids. Losses at the gene ends were 4 bases for V and 0 bases for J; bases not matched to a gene: 6. CDR3 bases: TGTGCCAGCAGTGGACAGGGTTTTTCCTCTGGGGCCAACGTCCTGACTTTC. This encodes CASSGQGFSSGANVLTF.

The chain is built from TRBV4-2 and TRBJ1-1; a possible D gene is TRBD1 (6 bases). This CDR3 is built from 15 residues. V lost 5 bases and J 1 base, leaving 14 bases between the germline ends. Germline lookup yields CDR1 LGHNA and CDR2 YNFKEQ. CDR3 protein: CASSSIQGKNTEAFF. The CDR3 nucleotides read TGTGCCAGCAGCTCAATACAGGGAAAGAACACTGAAGCTTTCTTT.

V gene TRBV4-2 combines with J gene TRBJ2-3; 13 bases are a match to TRBD2. CDR3 length: 17 residues. The germline V gene encodes CDR1 LGHNA and CDR2 YNFKEQ. V lost 3 bases, J lost 3 bases, and 6 bases stayed unmatched. CDR3: CASSHGLAGVRTDTQYF. CDR3 coding DNA: TGTGCCAGCAGCCACGGACTAGCGGGAGTAAGAACAGATACGCAGTATTTT.

The chain links TRBV6-5 to TRBJ1-2; no clear D. Trimming shortened V by 1 base and J by 6 bases, and 9 bases separated the two germline ends. Germline CDR1 is MNHEY and CDR2 is SVGAGI. The CDR3 is 13 residues long. CDR3 region: CASSYYGDHGYTF. CDR3 coding DNA: TGTGCCAGCAGTTACTACGGGGATCATGGCTACACCTTC.

This CDR3 is CASSPMTGGAPDTQYF. In nucleotides, the CDR3 is TGCGCCAGCAGCCCAATGACAGGGGGCGCACCAGATACGCAGTATTTT. The chain has TRBV5-1 and TRBJ2-3; TRBD1 matches at 10 bases. Germline CDR1 reads SGHRS; CDR2 reads YFSETQ. The length of the CDR3 is 16 residues. The junction had 9 bases not matched to a gene; V was cut back by 4 bases and J by 4 bases.

The J gene is TRBJ2-3, the V gene TRBV5-1; 10 bases are shared with TRBD2. The junction had 3 bases not matched to a gene; V was cut back by 2 bases and J by 3 bases. Per the germline V gene, CDR1 is SGHRS and CDR2 is YFSETQ. The CDR3 covers 15 residues. CDR3 sequence: CASSLGLAATDTQYF. As DNA, the CDR3 is TGCGCCAGCAGCTTAGGACTAGCGGCGACAGATACGCAGTATTTT.

This clone was seen more than once but under ten times. This sequence joins TRBV29-1 and TRBJ2-7, with TRBD2 matching 7 bases. CDR1 is SQVTM and CDR2 is ANQGSEA in the germline V gene. V was clipped by 3 bases and J by 2 bases; unmatched bases: 7. The CDR3 runs to 14 residues. The CDR3 nucleotides read TGCAGCGTTGACGTGGCGGGAGAGCCCTACGAGCAGTACTTC. Translating gives CSVDVAGEPYEQYF.

The chain uses TRBV13 and TRBJ1-6; 9 nucleotides match TRBD1. Losses at the gene ends were 6 bases for V and 7 bases for J; bases not matched to a gene: 10. CDR1 is PRHDT, CDR2 FYEKMQ, per germline (reference sequence). This CDR3 contains 16 residues. The CDR3 region is CASSSQGTGSNSPLHF. The CDR3 region has the DNA TGTGCCAGCAGTTCCCAGGGGACAGGGTCCAATTCACCCCTCCACTTT.

The chain employs TRBV4-2 and TRBJ1-3; no definite D call. Trimming removed 0 bases from V and 8 bases from J, with 8 bases in between. CDR3 length equals 13 residues. Germline CDR1 LGHNA, CDR2 YNFKEQ. The CDR3 loop reads CASSQDPGDTIYF. The CDR3 DNA follows: TGTGCCAGCAGCCAAGATCCCGGGGACACCATATATTTT.

On this clone itself: At one end the junction does not follow the germline gene, possibly because of a read error. The chain has TRBV7-9 and TRBJ1-2; 7 bases are shared with TRBD1. The length of the CDR3 is 15 residues. The germline V gene encodes CDR1 SEHNR and CDR2 FQNEAQ (reference sequence). The CDR3 spells CSSSLGQGVGYGYTF. In DNA, the CDR3 is TGTTCCAGCAGCTTAGGTCAGGGGGTTGGCTATGGCTACACCTTC.

A few counts support this clone. The chain joins TRBV27 to TRBJ2-7; weak D call: TRBD1 (6 bases). This CDR3 is 14 amino acids long. Germline CDR1 MNHEY, CDR2 SMNVEV (reference sequence). V was shortened by 5 bases and J by 3 bases, with 14 bases between the two germline ends. The CDR3 DNA reads as TGTGCCAGCAGTATTACAGGGTCAGGCTACGAGCAGTACTTC. Translation: CASSITGSGYEQYF.

The genes are TRBV11-1 and TRBJ2-7; tentative D call: TRBD2 (5 bases). V shed 0 bases and J shed 3 bases, with 9 bases lying between them. This CDR3 region has 14 residues. Germline assignment: CDR1 SGHAT and CDR2 FQDESV (reference sequence). This CDR3 reads CASSLALEIYEQYF. The DNA for the CDR3 is TGTGCCAGCAGCTTAGCACTAGAGATCTACGAGCAGTACTTC.

The chain recombines TRBV28 with TRBJ2-7; the match to TRBD1 covers 7 bases. CDR3 length: 15 residues. Germline V lookup: CDR1 MDHEN, CDR2 SYDVKM. V dropped 5 bases and J dropped 7; count of bases not matched to a gene: 14. The CDR3 region is CASSTLLTGLWEQYF. In DNA, the CDR3 is TGTGCCAGCAGTACTCTTCTGACAGGGCTTTGGGAGCAGTACTTC.

The chain carries TRBV6-5 and TRBJ2-2; the D gene is possibly TRBD1 (5 bases). This CDR3 spans 15 amino acids. The V end was cut by 5 bases, the J end by 0 bases, with 10 bases between. Germline CDR1 reads MNHEY; CDR2 reads SVGAGI. The CDR3 DNA reads TGTGCCAGCAGTGTACAGGTCCCGAACACCGGGGAGCTGTTTTTT. Translating it yields CASSVQVPNTGELFF.

The chain combines TRBV10-3 with TRBJ1-1; D is perhaps TRBD1 (5 bases). With 6 bases removed from V and 1 base from J, the gap between germline ends came to 9 bases. The CDR3 is made up of 13 amino acids. Germline CDR1 reads ENHRY; CDR2 reads SYGVKD. CDR3 bases: TGTGCCATCAGGCCGACAGCGAACACTGAAGCTTTCTTT. Its protein is CAIRPTANTEAFF.

The chain recombines TRBV10-3 with TRBJ2-7, with 7 bases lining up with TRBD1. There are 16 residues in the CDR3. CDR1 and CDR2 from the germline V gene are ENHRY and SYGVKD. V shed 6 bases, J shed 4 bases, and the junction held 15 bases outside the gene matches. CDR3 in amino acids: CAISESSTGSGYEQYF. CDR3 coding DNA: TGTGCCATCAGCGAGAGCTCGACAGGGTCCGGATACGAGCAGTACTTC.

This clone was recorded only once. V gene TRBV11-2 combines with J gene TRBJ2-7, with 9 bases that match TRBD2. The J segment lost 6 bases and the V segment lost 6 bases, leaving 6 bases of the junction unmatched. Per the germline V gene, CDR1 is SGHAT and CDR2 is FQNNGV. The length of the CDR3 is 13 residues. The chain's CDR3 is CASRSPGLAEQYF. CDR3 sequence (DNA): TGTGCCAGCAGATCACCGGGACTAGCCGAGCAGTACTTC.

The gene calls are TRBV5-6 and TRBJ1-2, with 10 bases matching TRBD1. V shed 4 bases and J 6 bases; nucleotides not matched to a gene: 15. CDR1 is SGHDT and CDR2 is YYEEEE in the germline V gene. The CDR3 loop spans 17 amino acids. This chain's CDR3 is CASSPTTSRDRGNGYTF. CDR3 bases: TGTGCCAGCAGCCCGACTACTTCCCGGGACAGGGGTAATGGCTACACCTTC.

The chain has TRBV19 and TRBJ2-1, with D perhaps matching TRBD2 (5 bases). The CDR3 extends over 17 amino acids. The germline CDR1 and CDR2 sequences are LNHDA and SQIVND (reference sequence). V lost 0 bases and J 5 bases, leaving 17 bases between the germline ends. CDR3 residues: CASSIDFGLAGNNEQFF. As DNA, the CDR3 is TGTGCCAGTAGTATAGATTTTGGGCTAGCAGGAAACAATGAGCAGTTCTTC.

Only a few counts were recorded for this clone. J is TRBJ2-1 and V is TRBV10-1, with TRBD2 matching over 8 bases. This CDR3 is built from 13 residues. Germline V gene lookup returns CDR1 WNHNN and CDR2 SYGVQD (reference sequence). V trimming: 1 base; J trimming: 9 bases; junction bases outside the gene matches: 2. CDR3 DNA: TGCGCCAGCAGTGAGTGGAGCGGGGGTGAGCAGTTCTTC. This translates into CASSEWSGGEQFF.

This chain links TRBV6-1 with TRBJ2-7; D is unresolved. V lost 8 bases, J lost 3 bases, and 5 bases lay in between. The CDR3 contains 10 residues. Germline V gene sequence: CDR1 MNHNS, CDR2 SASEGT. The CDR3 nucleotides read TGTGCCAGCGTTCTCTACGAGCAGTACTTC. It specifies CASVLYEQYF.

This clone has a single count. V usage is TRBV18 and J usage is TRBJ2-7, with TRBD1 matching 8 bases. V lost 0 bases to trimming and J lost 1 base; unmatched junction nucleotides: 5. The CDR3 extends over 16 amino acids. Germline values: CDR1 KGHSH, CDR2 LQKENI. CDR3 sequence (DNA): TGTGCCAGCTCACCACCGGGGACAGGTACTTCCTACGAGCAGTACTTC. It encodes CASSPPGTGTSYEQYF.

The genes are TRBV2 and TRBJ2-1; a possible D gene is TRBD1 (6 bases). The CDR3 spans 13 residues. Germline V gene sequence: CDR1 SNHLY, CDR2 FYNNEI. With 6 bases removed from V and 8 bases from J, the gap between germline ends came to 14 bases. The CDR3 region has the DNA TGTGCCAGCAGCGCCGACAGGTGGGATGAGCAGTTCTTC. This sequence encodes CASSADRWDEQFF.

The V call is TRBV7-8, the J call TRBJ2-7; possible D gene TRBD1, 6 bases. V lost 6 bases and J 2 bases, leaving 17 bases between the germline ends. Germline V gives CDR1 SGHVS, CDR2 FQNEAQ. The CDR3 extends over 15 amino acids. This CDR3 is CASSRIDRSTYEQYF. CDR3 coding DNA: TGTGCCAGCAGTCGAATCGACAGGTCCACCTACGAGCAGTACTTC.

The V gene is TRBV30, the J gene TRBJ2-3, with a tentative D call TRBD2 (5 bases). Germline CDR1 is GTSNPN and CDR2 is SVGIG (reference sequence). With 2 bases removed from V and 2 bases from J, the gap between germline ends came to 11 bases. There are 14 residues in the CDR3. The CDR3 loop reads CAWSYGDSTDTQYF. CDR3 DNA: TGTGCCTGGAGTTACGGGGATTCCACAGATACGCAGTATTTT.